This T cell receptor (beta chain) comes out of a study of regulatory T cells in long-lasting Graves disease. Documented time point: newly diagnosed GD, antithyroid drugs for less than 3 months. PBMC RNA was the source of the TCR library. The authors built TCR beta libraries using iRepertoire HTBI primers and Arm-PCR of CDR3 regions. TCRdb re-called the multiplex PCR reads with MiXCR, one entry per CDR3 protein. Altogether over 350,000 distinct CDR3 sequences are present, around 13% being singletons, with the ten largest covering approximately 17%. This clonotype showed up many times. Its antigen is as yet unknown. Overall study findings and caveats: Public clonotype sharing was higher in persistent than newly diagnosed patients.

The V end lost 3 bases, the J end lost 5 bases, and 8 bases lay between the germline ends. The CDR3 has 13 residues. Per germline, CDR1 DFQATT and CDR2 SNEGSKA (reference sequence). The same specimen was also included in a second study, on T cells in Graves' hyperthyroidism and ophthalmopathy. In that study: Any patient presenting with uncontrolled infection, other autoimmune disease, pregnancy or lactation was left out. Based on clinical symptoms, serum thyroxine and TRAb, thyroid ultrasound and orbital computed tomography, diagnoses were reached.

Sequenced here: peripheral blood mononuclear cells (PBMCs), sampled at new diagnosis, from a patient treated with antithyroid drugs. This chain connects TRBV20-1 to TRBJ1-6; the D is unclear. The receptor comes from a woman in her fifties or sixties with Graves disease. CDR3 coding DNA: TGCAGTGCTAGTTCCCGAGATAATTCACCCCTCCACTTT. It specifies CSASSRDNSPLHF.